These 31 T cell receptor beta chains share one sample of origin, sequenced in a study of blood T cells in healthy people across ages. With a J-beta primer mix and a sample-barcoded 5' primer, a second PCR ran 7 to 11 cycles. MiXCR was run by TCRdb on the 5' RACE reads, yielding one entry per CDR3 protein. The sample includes about 1.4 million distinct CDR3 sequences, roughly 60% of them seen just once. The sample taken for sequencing was blood. Source of these receptors: a man younger than 30 in good health.

This rearrangement joins TRBV6-2 or TRBV6-3 to TRBJ2-3, with TRBD2 matching 12 bases. The germline gives CDR1 MNHEY, CDR2 SVGEGT. The junction had 15 bases not matched to a gene; V was cut back by 6 bases and J by 2 bases. This CDR3 spans 19 amino acids. The DNA of the CDR3 is TGTGCCAGCAGCCCTATGCCGGGGCTAGCGGGGGGGATCACAGATACGCAGTATTTT. The encoded protein is CASSPMPGLAGGITDTQYF.

CDR3: CASSQDPSGFADTQYF. The CDR3, as DNA: TGCGCCAGCAGCCAAGACCCCAGCGGGTTCGCAGATACGCAGTATTTT. This sequence joins TRBV4-1 and TRBJ2-3; tentatively, D is TRBD2 (6 bases). Germline V gene lookup returns CDR1 MGHRA and CDR2 YSYEKL. The V and J ends lost 0 bases and 4 bases respectively, with 14 bases between them. This CDR3 has 16 amino acids.

The V gene is TRBV10-3, the J gene TRBJ2-7; possibly TRBD1 for D (6 bases). V was shortened by 8 bases and J by 5 bases, with 16 bases between the two germline ends. Germline V CDR1 and CDR2: ENHRY, SYGVKD. The CDR3 contains 13 residues. The CDR3 sequence is CAIWPEGDDEQYF. As DNA, the CDR3 is TGTGCCATCTGGCCCGAGGGGGACGACGAGCAGTACTTC.

V and J are TRBV29-1 and TRBJ2-3; D is unresolved. V lost 3 bases and J lost 1, with 20 bases in between. The CDR3 totals 17 residues. Germline V gives CDR1 SQVTM, CDR2 ANQGSEA. The CDR3 nucleotides read TGCAGCGTTGATAGGTTGCTGGGCCTCTGGGGCACAGATACGCAGTATTTT. It is translated as CSVDRLLGLWGTDTQYF.

This clonotype was seen only a few times. The chain combines TRBV5-1 with TRBJ1-1, with 8 bases identical to TRBD1. With V trimmed by 4 bases and J by 4 bases, 9 bases remained unmatched. Germline V gene lookup returns CDR1 SGHRS and CDR2 YFSETQ. The CDR3 runs to 15 residues. CDR3 residues: CASSLGQGMSTEAFF. DNA for the CDR3: TGCGCCAGCAGCCTCGGACAGGGTATGAGCACTGAAGCTTTCTTT.

The chain carries TRBV12-3 or TRBV12-4 and TRBJ1-4, with a tentative D call TRBD1 (5 bases). This CDR3 has 16 amino acids. V dropped 3 bases and J dropped 7 bases, with 18 bases sitting between them. CDR3 sequence: CASSFWAGRALEKLFF. The CDR3 bases are TGTGCCAGCAGTTTTTGGGCCGGCAGGGCCCTTGAAAAACTGTTTTTT.

This clonotype came up once. The chain carries TRBV7-2 and TRBJ2-7; TRBD1 aligns across 7 bases. Germline assignment: CDR1 SGHTA and CDR2 FQGNSA. This CDR3 region has 16 residues. The trim removed 0 bases at V and 2 bases at J, leaving 7 bases unmatched. CDR3 sequence reads: CASSLAPGQRPYEQYF. The DNA for the CDR3 is TGTGCCAGCAGCTTAGCCCCGGGACAGAGACCCTACGAGCAGTACTTC.

This chain joins TRBV20-1 and TRBJ2-7; TRBD2 aligns across 7 bases. The CDR3 totals 14 residues. Germline CDR1 DFQATT, CDR2 SNEGSKA (reference sequence). V lost 1 base and J lost 3; bases outside the gene matches: 6. CDR3 region: CSARGRDYNYEQYF. As DNA, the CDR3 is TGCAGTGCTAGAGGACGGGACTACAACTACGAGCAGTACTTC.

The chain carries TRBV29-1 and TRBJ1-2, with a tentative D call TRBD1 (6 bases). This CDR3 contains 15 residues. Germline values: CDR1 SQVTM, CDR2 ANQGSEA. Trimming cost V 4 bases and J 0 bases, with 15 bases left between them. CDR3 coding DNA: TGCAGCGTTGGGACAGAATACATAGCTAACTATGGCTACACCTTC. Its translation: CSVGTEYIANYGYTF.

In this sample, this clonotype turned up once. This chain connects TRBV6-6 to TRBJ1-5; no reliable D call. This CDR3 spans 14 amino acids. V gave up 0 bases and J gave up 9 bases, with 12 bases separating them. Germline V gives CDR1 MNHNY, CDR2 SVGAGI (reference sequence). CDR3 sequence (DNA): TGTGCCAGCAGTTACTCCTACGGAGATCGGCCCCAGCATTTT. It codes for CASSYSYGDRPQHF.

This rearrangement joins TRBV5-1 to TRBJ2-7; tentative D call: TRBD1 (5 bases). V was trimmed by 0 bases and J by 0 bases, leaving 10 bases between them. CDR1 SGHRS and CDR2 YFSETQ come from the germline V gene. This CDR3 contains 15 residues. The CDR3 bases are TGCGCCAGCAGCTTGGTTAGGGGAAGCTCCTACGAGCAGTACTTC. This encodes CASSLVRGSSYEQYF.

The rearrangement links TRBV7-9 to TRBJ2-5; D tentatively fits TRBD1 or TRBD2 (5 bases each). This CDR3 region has 15 residues. Trimming removed 1 base at V and 2 bases at J, with 11 bases between. Looked up from germline, CDR1 is SEHNR and CDR2 is FQNEAQ (reference sequence). CDR3 DNA: TGTGCCAGCAGCTTAGTGTTGGGGGTACAAGAGACCCAGTACTTC. It is translated as CASSLVLGVQETQYF.

The genes are TRBV25-1 and TRBJ1-2; the D gene is possibly TRBD1 (5 bases). The CDR3 is made up of 14 amino acids. The V and J ends lost 2 bases and 4 bases respectively, with 11 bases between them. Germline V gene data show CDR1 as MGHDK and CDR2 as SYGVNS. CDR3 in DNA: TGTGCCAGCAGTGAAGGGATGGGGGGCTATGGCTACACCTTC. Its protein product is CASSEGMGGYGYTF.

The genes are TRBV4-1 and TRBJ2-5; D may correspond to TRBD1 or TRBD2 (5 bases each). The J call may be faulty, since TRBJ2-7 better matches the DNA end. Per germline, CDR1 MGHRA and CDR2 YSYEKL. The CDR3 covers 14 residues. DNA of the CDR3: TGCGCCAGCAGCCAAGACGGGGCCTGGGACGAGCAGTACTTC. It codes for CASSQDGAWDEQYF.

V is TRBV6-2 or TRBV6-3 and J is TRBJ2-1; a weak D match, TRBD1 (6 bases). Gene TRBJ2-7 matches the end of the DNA better, so the J call may be wrong. The germline gives CDR1 MNHEY, CDR2 SVGEGT. This CDR3 is 12 amino acids long. The CDR3 is CASSYGGCEQYF. CDR3 DNA: TGTGCCAGCAGTTATGGGGGCTGCGAGCAGTACTTC.

A few counts support this clonotype. The chain recombines TRBV4-2 with TRBJ2-7, with 9 nucleotides matching TRBD1. Trimming cost V 0 bases and J 2 bases; bases outside gene matches: 11. The CDR3 is made up of 18 amino acids. Germline CDR1 LGHNA, CDR2 YNFKEQ. This CDR3 reads CASSQDGTGFGSTYEQYF. The CDR3, as DNA: TGTGCCAGCAGCCAAGATGGGACAGGGTTTGGGAGTACCTACGAGCAGTACTTC.

This rearrangement joins TRBV3-1 to TRBJ1-1; D call uncertain. V was trimmed by 1 base and J by 6 bases, leaving 12 bases between them. The CDR3 consists of 14 residues. Germline values: CDR1 LGHDT, CDR2 YNNKEL (reference sequence). CDR3 nucleotide sequence: TGTGCCAGCAGCCAAGTGGCGGTGCCCGCTGAAGCTTTCTTT. It translates to CASSQVAVPAEAFF.

This clonotype showed up just a few times. The chain uses TRBV6-6 and TRBJ1-2, with TRBD1 matching 9 bases. Germline V gene sequence: CDR1 MNHNY, CDR2 SVGAGI (reference sequence). V was clipped by 8 bases and J by 5 bases; unmatched bases: 6. The CDR3 contains 13 residues. CDR3 amino acids: CASQTTGGYGYTF. The CDR3, as DNA: TGTGCCAGCCAAACGACAGGGGGTTATGGCTACACCTTC.

The rearrangement joins TRBV12-3 or TRBV12-4 to TRBJ2-7; 7 nucleotides agree with TRBD2. This CDR3 spans 15 amino acids. The V gene end was trimmed by 5 bases and the J gene end by 0 bases; junction bases not matched to a gene: 7. In DNA, the CDR3 is TGTGCCAGCAGTATTAGCGGGCGGAGCTCCTACGAGCAGTACTTC. Residues: CASSISGRSSYEQYF.

The V call is TRBV7-2, the J call TRBJ2-3; TRBD2 aligns across 8 bases. This CDR3 is 15 amino acids long. Per germline, CDR1 SGHTA and CDR2 FQGNSA. Trimming cost V 6 bases and J 0 bases; bases outside gene matches: 5. CDR3 bases: TGTGCCAGCAGAGGAGCGGGAGAAAGCACAGATACGCAGTATTTT. Translated, it gives CASRGAGESTDTQYF.

The rearrangement uses TRBV6-2 or TRBV6-3 and TRBJ2-1; D perhaps matches TRBD2 (6 bases). This CDR3 is 16 amino acids long. Trimming shortened V by 7 bases and J by 8 bases, and 24 bases separated the two germline ends. Looked up from germline, CDR1 is MNHEY and CDR2 is SVGEGT. CDR3 amino acids: CASTNKGGTFLDEQFF. The CDR3 DNA reads as TGTGCCAGCACCAACAAGGGAGGCACATTTTTGGATGAGCAGTTCTTC.

The J gene is TRBJ2-6, the V gene TRBV11-2; D is possibly TRBD1 (6 bases). The V gene's germline CDR1 is SGHAT and CDR2 FQNNGV. V gave up 6 bases and J gave up 3 bases, with 18 bases separating them. This CDR3 spans 17 amino acids. The CDR3 DNA reads TGTGCCAGCAGTTATATAGCGAACAGGGTTGGGGCCAACGTCCTGACTTTC. It encodes CASSYIANRVGANVLTF. Together with reference TRBV11-2 and TRBJ2-6, the CDR3 gives the full variable domain: EAGVAQSPRYKIIEKRQSVAFWCNPISGHATLYWYQQILGQGPKLLIQFQNNGVVDDSQLPKDRFSAERLKGVDSTLKIQPAKLEDSAVYLCASSYIANRVGANVLTFGAGSRLTVL.

This chain connects TRBV20-1 to TRBJ2-7; TRBD1 is a possible D gene (6 bases). This CDR3 is built from 11 residues. Germline CDR1 reads DFQATT; CDR2 reads SNEGSKA (reference sequence). Trimming took 3 bases from V and 12 from J, leaving 15 bases between them. The CDR3 reads CSARGQGQGYF. The CDR3 region has the DNA TGCAGTGCTAGGGGTCAGGGGCAGGGGTACTTC.

The V call is TRBV4-1, the J call TRBJ2-5; TRBD1 matches at 7 bases. The DNA end is more similar to TRBJ2-7, so the J call may be wrong. The CDR3 loop spans 15 amino acids. CDR1 is MGHRA and CDR2 is YSYEKL in the germline V gene. For the CDR3, the DNA is TGCGCCAGCAGCCAAGCACGGACAGGAGATTACGAGCAGTACTTC. Encoded protein: CASSQARTGDYEQYF.

This clonotype turned up a few times. J is TRBJ2-1 and V is TRBV4-1; 9 bases line up with TRBD2. This CDR3 region has 17 residues. Germline V CDR1 and CDR2: MGHRA, YSYEKL. The V and J ends lost 1 base and 8 bases, in that order; junction bases with no gene match: 12. CDR3: CASSQAPGGRAIYEQFF. The CDR3 DNA sequence: TGCGCCAGCAGCCAAGCCCCCGGCGGGAGGGCCATCTATGAGCAGTTCTTC.

The chain combines TRBV13 with TRBJ2-2; no reliable D call. The germline gives CDR1 PRHDT, CDR2 FYEKMQ (reference sequence). V lost 2 bases and J 0 bases, leaving 13 bases between the germline ends. The CDR3 is 17 residues long. The CDR3 loop is CASSLWAEATNTGELFF. The CDR3, as DNA: TGTGCCAGCAGCTTATGGGCCGAGGCAACGAACACCGGGGAGCTGTTTTTT.

The V gene is TRBV28, the J gene TRBJ1-5; D remains ambiguous. This CDR3 is 12 amino acids long. The V gene lost 8 bases and the J gene lost 3 bases, with 8 bases spanning the gap. Per the germline V gene, CDR1 is MDHEN and CDR2 is SYDVKM. The CDR3 reads CASADPNQPQHF. In DNA form, the CDR3 reads TGTGCCAGCGCAGACCCCAATCAGCCCCAGCATTTT. The entire variable domain, with the rest obtained from reference TRBV28 and TRBJ1-5, is as follows: DVKVTQSSRYLVKRTGEKVFLECVQDMDHENMFWYRQDPGLGLRLIYFSYDVKMKEKGDIPEGYSVSREKKERFSLILESASTNQTSMYLCASADPNQPQHFGDGTRLSIL.

The rearrangement uses TRBV9 and TRBJ2-2; 8 bases agree with TRBD2. V was clipped by 0 bases and J by 7 bases; unmatched bases: 5. The CDR3 runs 15 residues. The germline CDR1 and CDR2 sequences are SGDLS and YYNGEE. The CDR3 bases are TGTGCCAGCAGCGTAGGGAGCGGGAGAAGCGGGGAGCTGTTTTTT. Protein product: CASSVGSGRSGELFF.

The chain has TRBV12-3 or TRBV12-4 and TRBJ2-1; 9 positions match TRBD2. J gave up 5 bases and V 5 bases, and 10 bases lay outside the gene matches. The CDR3 covers 16 residues. DNA for the CDR3: TGTGCCAGCAGTGGGGGGAGCGGGAGGTCCCACAATGAGCAGTTCTTC. Encoded protein: CASSGGSGRSHNEQFF.

This clonotype was seen once. This chain uses TRBV25-1 with TRBJ2-1; D may be TRBD2 (5 bases). The CDR3 runs to 17 residues. Germline V CDR1 and CDR2: MGHDK, SYGVNS. Trimming removed 3 bases at V and 8 bases at J, with 23 bases between. The DNA for the CDR3 is TGTGCCAGCAGTGATCATCCCCAGGACTCCCCCATTGATGAGCAGTTCTTC. Translation: CASSDHPQDSPIDEQFF.

The chain recombines TRBV5-1 with TRBJ1-2; D not certain. This CDR3 contains 13 residues. Germline CDR1 reads SGHRS; CDR2 reads YFSETQ. Trimming pared 2 bases from V and 3 bases from J, leaving 8 bases between. CDR3 residues: CASSFSSYYGYTF. The CDR3 nucleotides read TGCGCCAGCAGCTTCAGTTCCTACTATGGCTACACCTTC.